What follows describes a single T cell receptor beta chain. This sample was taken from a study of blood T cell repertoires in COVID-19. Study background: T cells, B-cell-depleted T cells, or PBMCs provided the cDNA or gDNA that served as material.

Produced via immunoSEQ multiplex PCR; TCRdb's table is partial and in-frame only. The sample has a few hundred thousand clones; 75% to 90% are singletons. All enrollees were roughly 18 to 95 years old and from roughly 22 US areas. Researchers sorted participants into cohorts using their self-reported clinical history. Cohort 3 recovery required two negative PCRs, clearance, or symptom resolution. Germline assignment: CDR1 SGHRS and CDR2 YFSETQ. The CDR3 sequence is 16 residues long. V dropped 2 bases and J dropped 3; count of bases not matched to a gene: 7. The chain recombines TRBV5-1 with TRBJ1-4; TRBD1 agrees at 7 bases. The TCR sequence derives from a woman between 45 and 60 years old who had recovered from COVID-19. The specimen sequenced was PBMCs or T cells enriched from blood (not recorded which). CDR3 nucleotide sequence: TGCGCCAGCAGCTTAACAGGGGTCCACGCTAATGAAAAACTGTTTTTT. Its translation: CASSLTGVHANEKLFF.